The 27 T cell receptor beta chains reported below all come from one sample, sequenced in a study of shared clonotypes between healthy human individuals. Libraries were prepared by immunoSEQ multiplex PCR; TCRdb keeps only in-frame clonotypes and omits some of them. The sample records hundreds of thousands of clones, roughly 72% being singletons. The sample was PBMCs. The receptors stem from a woman aged 40 to 55 in good health. Some clones in this sample may be carry-over from other donors' samples.

This clone was detected ten times or more. The chain joins TRBV5-1 to TRBJ2-1; D tentatively reads TRBD1 or TRBD2 (5 bases each). Germline loops: CDR1 SGHRS, CDR2 YFSETQ. There are 14 residues in the CDR3. The V and J ends lost 0 bases and 9 bases respectively, with 13 bases between them. The CDR3 protein is CASSLVGETGEQFF. CDR3 DNA: TGCGCCAGCAGCTTGGTAGGGGAGACGGGTGAGCAGTTCTTC.

Here the CDR3 reads CASSVGPTEQFF. The CDR3 bases are TGTGCCAGCAGCGTAGGACCCACCGAGCAGTTCTTC. The rearrangement uses TRBV9 and TRBJ2-1; D ambiguous. Trimming left V 0 bases short and J 10 bases short, with 8 bases between. This CDR3 comprises 12 residues. Germline CDR1 and CDR2: SGDLS and YYNGEE.

This chain joins TRBV28 and TRBJ1-1, with a possible D match to TRBD1 (5 bases). Per germline, CDR1 MDHEN and CDR2 SYDVKM. V shed 6 bases and J shed 0 bases, with 8 bases lying between them. The CDR3 consists of 13 residues. In nucleotides, the CDR3 is TGTGCCAGCAGCCGGGGGATGAACACTGAAGCTTTCTTT. Protein sequence: CASSRGMNTEAFF.

The V gene is TRBV10-3, the J gene TRBJ2-3; no clear D gene. V was clipped by 0 bases and J by 0 bases, with 10 bases between them. The CDR3 sequence is 16 residues long. Per germline, CDR1 ENHRY and CDR2 SYGVKD. CDR3 sequence (DNA): TGTGCCATCAGTGAGTCGGCCGATCCTAGCACAGATACGCAGTATTTT. Translating it yields CAISESADPSTDTQYF.

The rearrangement uses TRBV30 and TRBJ2-5; unclear D gene. V was cut by 2 bases and J by 3 bases, with 7 bases left in between. Germline-derived CDR1 and CDR2 are GTSNPN and SVGIG (reference sequence). The CDR3 runs to 12 residues. CDR3 DNA: TGTGCCTGGAGTCCCATGAAAGAGACCCAGTACTTC. This sequence encodes CAWSPMKETQYF.

The chain joins TRBV2 to TRBJ1-2; D is unclear. Trimming pared 4 bases from V and 0 bases from J, leaving 6 bases between. Germline V gene lookup returns CDR1 SNHLY and CDR2 FYNNEI. The CDR3 contains 13 residues. As DNA, the CDR3 is TGTGCCAGCAGTGCACTTACTAACTATGGCTACACCTTC. Its protein is CASSALTNYGYTF.

This chain links TRBV25-1 with TRBJ2-1, with 7 bases identical to TRBD2. Germline loops: CDR1 MGHDK, CDR2 SYGVNS. The CDR3 is 12 residues long. The trim removed 3 bases at V and 15 bases at J, leaving 8 bases unmatched. CDR3 loop: CASSEGAGLGFF. The CDR3 nucleotides read TGTGCCAGCAGTGAGGGAGCGGGGCTGGGGTTCTTC.

A note on this clone: One junction end does not reproduce the germline sequence, and a read error may be involved. V is TRBV20-1 and J is TRBJ2-7; no firm D call. This CDR3 is 10 amino acids long. Germline V gene sequence: CDR1 DFQATT, CDR2 SNEGSKA (reference sequence). The CDR3 is CSAERYVQYF. The CDR3 DNA sequence: TGCAGTGCGGAGAGGTACGTGCAGTACTTC.

The genes are TRBV27 and TRBJ1-5; TRBD1 matches 9 bases. The ends lost 6 bases at V and 4 bases at J; junction bases unmatched: 19. Germline V CDR1 and CDR2: MNHEY, SMNVEV (reference sequence). This CDR3 has 19 residues. The CDR3 DNA sequence: TGTGCCAGCAGGCACCGATATACTTCGGGACAGGGAAGGAATCAGCCCCAGCATTTT. It is translated as CASRHRYTSGQGRNQPQHF.

V is TRBV6-4 and J is TRBJ2-3; TRBD2 matches at 8 bases. Germline CDR1 MRHNA, CDR2 SNTAGT. V trimming: 5 bases; J trimming: 3 bases; junction bases outside the gene matches: 7. The CDR3 has 15 residues. Here the CDR3 reads CASSLSGSWTDTQYF. Written as DNA, the CDR3 is TGTGCCAGCAGTTTAAGCGGGAGTTGGACAGATACGCAGTATTTT.

Relative to its sample, this clone is medium-sized. The identical CDR3 is also encoded by other nucleotide sequences in the sample. This chain links TRBV4-2 with TRBJ2-1; 10 bases map to TRBD2. With V trimmed by 1 base and J by 8 bases, 8 bases remained unmatched. Germline CDR1 LGHNA, CDR2 YNFKEQ. This CDR3 is 16 amino acids long. The CDR3 sequence is CASSQAASGSFHEQFF. In nucleotides, the CDR3 is TGTGCCAGCAGCCAAGCGGCTAGCGGGAGTTTCCATGAGCAGTTCTTC.

This sequence joins TRBV7-2 and TRBJ2-1; D is tentatively TRBD1 or TRBD2 (7 bases each). V was trimmed by 1 base and J by 8 bases, leaving 12 bases between them. Germline CDR1 is SGHTA and CDR2 is FQGNSA. This CDR3 contains 14 residues. The CDR3 DNA sequence: TGTGCCAGCAGCTTAGGCGCAGGGGGGGATGAGCAGTTCTTC. Residues: CASSLGAGGDEQFF.

This clone has a single count. V is TRBV29-1 and J is TRBJ2-2; 9 bases map to TRBD1. The J segment lost 6 bases and the V segment lost 4 bases, leaving 6 bases of the junction unmatched. This CDR3 is built from 14 residues. Germline V lookup: CDR1 SQVTM, CDR2 ANQGSEA. CDR3 protein: CSVGRTGAAGELFF. CDR3 nucleotides: TGCAGCGTTGGCCGGACAGGGGCCGCCGGGGAGCTGTTTTTT.

This chain connects TRBV5-8 to TRBJ1-5; a possible D gene is TRBD1 (5 bases). Trimming removed 5 bases at V and 0 bases at J, with 18 bases between. Per the germline V gene, CDR1 is SGHTS and CDR2 is YDEGEE. This CDR3 has 17 residues. CDR3 amino acids: CASSFPLDSNSNQPQHF. The CDR3 bases are TGTGCCAGCAGTTTTCCTTTAGACAGCAATAGCAATCAGCCCCAGCATTTT. The full variable domain, in which reference TRBV5-8 and TRBJ1-5 provide the parts outside the CDR3, is EAGVTQSPTHLIKTRGQQATLRCSPISGHTSVYWYQQALGLGLQFLLWYDEGEERNRGNFPPRFSGRQFPNYSSELNVNALELEDSALYLCASSFPLDSNSNQPQHFGDGTRLSIL.

V is TRBV28 and J is TRBJ1-5; D gene unclear. Trimming took 2 bases from V and 6 from J, leaving 11 bases between them. There are 14 residues in the CDR3. The germline gives CDR1 MDHEN, CDR2 SYDVKM. The CDR3 here is CASSLSQEGQPQHF. The CDR3 DNA reads TGTGCCAGCAGTTTAAGTCAGGAGGGTCAGCCCCAGCATTTT. Supplemented by reference TRBV28 and TRBJ1-5, the full variable domain reads DVKVTQSSRYLVKRTGEKVFLECVQDMDHENMFWYRQDPGLGLRLIYFSYDVKMKEKGDIPEGYSVSREKKERFSLILESASTNQTSMYLCASSLSQEGQPQHFGDGTRLSIL.

Note on this clone: A much more abundant neighbour one base away suggests this may be a read error. Here the CDR3 omits its conserved ending phenylalanine or tryptophan, so a read error is the likely source. The chain combines TRBV4-3 with TRBJ2-7, with a tentative D call TRBD2 (6 bases). CDR1 is LGHNA, CDR2 YSLEER, per germline. Trimming shortened V by 0 bases and J by 6 bases, and 15 bases separated the two germline ends. There are 15 residues in the CDR3. The CDR3 bases are TGCGCCAGCAGCCAAGATCCGGGGGACCTAAGCGAGCAGTACCTC. This translates into CASSQDPGDLSEQYL.

This clone appeared a few times. In nucleotides, the CDR3 is TGTGCCAGCAGCTTAAACGGGAGGGATAGTGAGACCCAGTACTTC. Translation: CASSLNGRDSETQYF. The J gene is TRBJ2-5, the V gene TRBV7-3; 8 bases align to TRBD2. CDR3 length equals 15 residues. V lost 1 base to trimming and J lost 5 bases; unmatched junction nucleotides: 6. Germline values: CDR1 SGHTA, CDR2 FQGTGA. The full variable domain, its missing parts supplied by reference TRBV7-3 and TRBJ2-5, is GAGVSQTPSNKVTEKGKYVELRCDPISGHTALYWYRQSLGQGPEFLIYFQGTGAADDSGLPNDRFFAVRPEGSVSTLKIQRTERGDSAVYLCASSLNGRDSETQYFGPGTRLLVL.

The chain carries TRBV10-3 and TRBJ2-2, with unresolved D. CDR1 is ENHRY and CDR2 is SYGVKD in the germline V gene. The CDR3 contains 14 residues. The V and J ends lost 7 bases and 0 bases respectively, with 9 bases between them. The CDR3 region has the DNA TGTGCCATCAAGCCGCGGACGAACACCGGGGAGCTGTTTTTT. This translates into CAIKPRTNTGELFF.

Of note for this clone: Sequence at one end of the junction differs from germline and may be a read error. V and J are TRBV7-7 and TRBJ2-1; D possibly corresponds to TRBD2 (6 bases). Germline V gene sequence: CDR1 SSHAT, CDR2 FNYEAQ (reference sequence). This CDR3 spans 16 amino acids. The CDR3 region is CASSLEGSGLYNEQFF. CDR3 coding DNA: TGTGCTAGCAGCTTAGAGGGTAGCGGACTCTACAATGAGCAGTTCTTC.

This chain uses TRBV5-6 with TRBJ2-5, with D perhaps being TRBD1 or TRBD2 (5 bases each). The germline CDR1 and CDR2 sequences are SGHDT and YYEEEE. The germline V and J ends were trimmed by 0 bases and 3 bases, with 21 bases remaining between them. The CDR3 length is 18 residues. This CDR3 is CASSLVGPPGMTKETQYF. The CDR3 DNA follows: TGTGCCAGCAGCTTGGTGGGGCCCCCGGGAATGACTAAAGAGACCCAGTACTTC.

Concerning this clone: Other DNA variants within this sample encode the same CDR3. The V and J genes are TRBV2 and TRBJ2-7, with 11 bases that match TRBD1. Trimming at V came to 5 bases and at J to 5 bases, leaving 2 bases not matched to a gene. This CDR3 is built from 13 residues. The germline gives CDR1 SNHLY, CDR2 FYNNEI. The CDR3: CASSRDRGDEQYF. The CDR3, as DNA: TGTGCCAGCAGTCGGGACAGGGGGGACGAGCAGTACTTC.

Here the CDR3 reads CASSLQGAAHQETQYF. The CDR3 region has the DNA TGTGCCAGCAGCTTACAGGGGGCAGCCCACCAAGAGACCCAGTACTTC. This chain uses TRBV7-3 with TRBJ2-5, with TRBD1 matching 8 bases. The germline V gene encodes CDR1 SGHTA and CDR2 FQGTGA. The J segment lost 0 bases and the V segment lost 2 bases, leaving 5 bases of the junction unmatched. The length of the CDR3 is 16 residues.

The V call is TRBV6-5, the J call TRBJ2-1, with TRBD2 matching 8 bases. The CDR3 has 14 residues. The J segment lost 7 bases and the V segment lost 5 bases, leaving 7 bases of the junction unmatched. CDR1 is MNHEY and CDR2 is SVGAGI in the germline V gene. The CDR3 DNA follows: TGTGCCAGCAGTAAACTCGGGGGGGCGAATGAGCAGTTCTTC. Its protein is CASSKLGGANEQFF.

Points on this clone: At one end the junction does not follow the germline gene, possibly because of a read error. The chain links TRBV7-3 to TRBJ2-1; 13 bases are a match to TRBD2. Per the germline V gene, CDR1 is SGHTA and CDR2 is FQGTGA. The CDR3 is made up of 13 amino acids. DNA of the CDR3: TGTGCCAGCAGTAGAAGGACTAGCGGGAGTTTCGTCTTC. This gives the protein CASSRRTSGSFVF.

As concerns this clone: Other DNA sequences in this sample translate to the same CDR3. V gene TRBV28 combines with J gene TRBJ1-2; D might be TRBD1 (5 bases). Per germline, CDR1 MDHEN and CDR2 SYDVKM. This CDR3 contains 15 residues. V was cut by 6 bases and J by 6 bases, with 20 bases left in between. In DNA, the CDR3 is TGTGCCAGCAGAAAAATCCAGGGAGGTATAAATGGCTACACCTTC. Encoded protein: CASRKIQGGINGYTF.

This clone was counted only a few times. The sample holds other DNA sequences that translate to the same CDR3. The chain carries TRBV28 and TRBJ1-4; maybe TRBD1 (6 bases). There are 13 residues in the CDR3. Germline lookup yields CDR1 MDHEN and CDR2 SYDVKM. Trimming shortened V by 7 bases and J by 5 bases, and 11 bases separated the two germline ends. CDR3 nucleotide sequence: TGTGCCAGCAAGTACAGGGAGAATGAAAAACTGTTTTTT. This sequence encodes CASKYRENEKLFF.

Concerning this clone: Since a far larger clone is one base different, this is likely a read error. This chain links TRBV18 with TRBJ2-7; TRBD1 matches 7 bases. Trimming took 5 bases from V and 1 from J; bases not matched to a gene: 5. Germline CDR1 KGHSH, CDR2 LQKENI. The CDR3 contains 14 residues. CDR3: CASSSADRSYEQYF. The DNA for the CDR3 is TGTGCCAGCTCATCCGCGGACAGGTCCTACGAGCAGTACTTC.